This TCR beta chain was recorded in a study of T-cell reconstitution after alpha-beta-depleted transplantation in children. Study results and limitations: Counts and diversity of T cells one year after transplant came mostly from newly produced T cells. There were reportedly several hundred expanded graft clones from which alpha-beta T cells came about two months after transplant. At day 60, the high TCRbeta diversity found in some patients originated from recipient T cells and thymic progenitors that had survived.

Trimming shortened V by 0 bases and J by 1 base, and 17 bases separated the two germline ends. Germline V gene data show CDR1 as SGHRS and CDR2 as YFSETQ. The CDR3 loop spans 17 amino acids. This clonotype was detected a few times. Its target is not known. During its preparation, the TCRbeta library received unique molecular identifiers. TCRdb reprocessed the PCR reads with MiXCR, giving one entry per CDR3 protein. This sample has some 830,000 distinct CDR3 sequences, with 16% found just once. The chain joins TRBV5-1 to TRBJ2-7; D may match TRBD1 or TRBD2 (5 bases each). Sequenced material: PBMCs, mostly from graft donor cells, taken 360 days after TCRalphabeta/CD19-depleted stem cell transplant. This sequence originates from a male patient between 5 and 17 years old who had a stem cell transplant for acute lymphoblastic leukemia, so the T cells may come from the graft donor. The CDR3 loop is CASSLGLRGVRSYEQYF. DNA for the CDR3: TGCGCCAGCAGCTTGGGACTAAGGGGAGTTCGGTCCTACGAGCAGTACTTC.